One and the same sample provided the 30 T cell receptor beta chains below, sequenced in a study of post-analysis software for immune sequencing data. Study observations and caveats: Elevated frequency relative to controls characterized roughly 5 TRBV segments in patients, TRBV5-6, TRBV5-1 and TRBV20-1 among them.

Unique molecular identifiers were carried by the TCR beta cDNA libraries. TCRdb recomputed calls from the PCR reads with MiXCR, one row per CDR3 protein. The data contain fewer than 700,000 distinct CDR3 sequences, roughly 46% of them seen just once; the ten biggest clones take up 1.5% to 2%. No antigen is known for these receptors. Sequencing was done on a sample of blood. The receptors shown here come from a girl aged 5-17 years with multiple sclerosis.

This chain links TRBV6-6 with TRBJ2-5; D possibly matches TRBD1 or TRBD2 (6 bases each). Trimming left V 8 bases short and J 5 bases short, with 18 bases between. The CDR3 loop spans 14 amino acids. Germline assignment: CDR1 MNHNY and CDR2 SVGAGI (reference sequence). CDR3 sequence (DNA): TGTGCCAGCTTAGGGGGGATCAATACGGAGACCCAGTACTTC. Translation gives CASLGGINTETQYF.

The chain links TRBV3-1 to TRBJ2-7; the D gene is possibly TRBD2 (6 bases). Germline CDR1 LGHDT, CDR2 YNNKEL (reference sequence). V lost 4 bases and J 2 bases, leaving 15 bases between the germline ends. CDR3 size: 15 residues. The CDR3: CASSLDGTPTYEQYF. The CDR3, as DNA: TGTGCCAGCAGCCTTGACGGGACTCCCACCTACGAGCAGTACTTC.

This chain links TRBV11-2 with TRBJ2-3; D is perhaps TRBD2 (5 bases). The CDR3 is made up of 15 amino acids. V lost 0 bases to trimming and J lost 0 bases, with 7 bases between them. Germline V gene data show CDR1 as SGHAT and CDR2 as FQNNGV. Here the CDR3 reads CASSLEWESTDTQYF. The CDR3 bases are TGTGCCAGCAGCTTAGAATGGGAGAGCACAGATACGCAGTATTTT.

This CDR3 is CASSQGVFGETQYF. The CDR3 region has the DNA TGCGCCAGCAGCCAAGGCGTGTTCGGGGAGACCCAGTACTTC. The chain links TRBV4-1 to TRBJ2-5; D call uncertain. Germline CDR1 MGHRA, CDR2 YSYEKL. This CDR3 region has 14 residues. V was clipped by 1 base and J by 5 bases, with 11 bases between them.

The sample holds one count of this clonotype. The CDR3, as DNA: TGCAGCGGTCAAAGGGGGAGGAACGAGCAGTACTTC. As protein: CSGQRGRNEQYF. The chain uses TRBV29-1 and TRBJ2-7; D tentatively reads TRBD1 or TRBD2 (6 bases each). The germline V gene encodes CDR1 SQVTM and CDR2 ANQGSEA. V was clipped by 7 bases and J by 5 bases, with 15 bases between them. The CDR3 spans 12 residues.

This chain connects TRBV4-2 to TRBJ2-7, with D perhaps TRBD1 or TRBD2 (5 bases each). CDR3 length: 13 residues. The V and J ends lost 0 bases and 2 bases respectively, with 5 bases between them. The germline CDR1 and CDR2 sequences are LGHNA and YNFKEQ. This CDR3 is CASSQEGAYEQYF. The CDR3 nucleotides read TGTGCCAGCAGCCAAGAGGGGGCCTACGAGCAGTACTTC.

This clonotype appeared a few times. The chain employs TRBV4-2 and TRBJ1-2; TRBD1 matches at 7 bases. The CDR3 totals 15 residues. Germline-derived CDR1 and CDR2 are LGHNA and YNFKEQ. The V and J ends lost 0 bases and 0 bases, in that order; junction bases with no gene match: 1. The CDR3 protein is CASSQDQGANYGYTF. In DNA form, the CDR3 reads TGTGCCAGCAGCCAAGATCAGGGGGCTAACTATGGCTACACCTTC.

The chain has TRBV20-1 and TRBJ1-1, with 7 bases aligning to TRBD1. The germline V gene has CDR1 DFQATT and CDR2 SNEGSKA (reference sequence). V lost 6 bases and J lost 7; bases outside the gene matches: 14. The CDR3 is made up of 14 amino acids. Written as DNA, the CDR3 is TGCAGTGCCAGCGGACAGGTGGGGGTCAGTGAAGCTTTCTTT. Its protein is CSASGQVGVSEAFF.

The chain uses TRBV12-3 or TRBV12-4 and TRBJ1-1, with 7 nucleotides matching TRBD1. The CDR3 has 15 amino acids. V lost 3 bases to trimming and J lost 1 base; unmatched junction nucleotides: 5. Here the CDR3 DNA reads TGTGCCAGCAGTTTGGGACAGAGATCGAACACTGAAGCTTTCTTT. Amino acid sequence: CASSLGQRSNTEAFF.

A remark on this clonotype: Mismatch with germline at one junction end may stem from a read error. This chain connects TRBV15 to TRBJ2-2; the D gene could be TRBD1 or TRBD2 (5 bases each). The CDR3 covers 13 residues. Germline V lookup: CDR1 LNHNV, CDR2 YYDKDF (reference sequence). The CDR3: CATSRGREGELFF. In nucleotides, the CDR3 is TGTGCCACCAGTAGAGGCAGGGAGGGGGAGCTGTTTTTT.

This clonotype has a single count. The chain employs TRBV3-1 and TRBJ2-7, with 7 bases matching TRBD2. This CDR3 contains 16 residues. The J segment lost 3 bases and the V segment lost 4 bases, leaving 12 bases of the junction unmatched. Germline V lookup: CDR1 LGHDT, CDR2 YNNKEL (reference sequence). The CDR3 nucleotides are TGTGCCAGCAGCCGCGTTCCAGCGGGAACTCTCTACGAGCAGTACTTC. Translation: CASSRVPAGTLYEQYF.

The V gene is TRBV24-1, the J gene TRBJ2-1; D remains ambiguous. Germline CDR1 KGHDR, CDR2 SFDVKD. The CDR3 has 11 residues. Trimming took off 2 bases at V and 12 bases at J, with 7 bases between the two ends. The CDR3: CATSDSGWQFF. Here the CDR3 DNA reads TGTGCCACCAGTGATTCCGGGTGGCAGTTCTTC.

To note about this clonotype: A much larger clone lies a single base off, so this may be a read error. The chain has TRBV12-3 or TRBV12-4 and TRBJ2-5; D may be TRBD1 or TRBD2 (5 bases each). The CDR3 is made up of 12 amino acids. The V end was cut by 5 bases, the J end by 13 bases, with 17 bases between. CDR3 amino acids: CASSPWGYERYF. The CDR3 coding sequence is TGTGCCAGCAGTCCGTGGGGGTACGAGCGGTACTTC.

The chain is built from TRBV12-3 or TRBV12-4 and TRBJ2-3, with unresolved D. The germline V and J ends were trimmed by 4 bases and 4 bases, with 3 bases remaining between them. There are 11 residues in the CDR3. CDR3 nucleotide sequence: TGTGCCAGCAGTTGGGCAGATACGCAGTATTTT. Its protein is CASSWADTQYF.

The V gene is TRBV4-2, the J gene TRBJ2-1; 7 bases are shared with TRBD2. This CDR3 contains 17 residues. CDR1 is LGHNA and CDR2 is YNFKEQ in the germline V gene. The ends lost 1 base at V and 0 bases at J; junction bases unmatched: 6. The CDR3 region is CASSQVGGGSSYNEQFF. In DNA form, the CDR3 reads TGTGCCAGCAGCCAAGTTGGCGGGGGTTCCTCCTACAATGAGCAGTTCTTC.

The chain recombines TRBV4-1 with TRBJ1-4; D unresolved. The CDR3 is 13 amino acids. Germline assignment: CDR1 MGHRA and CDR2 YSYEKL. V lost 1 base to trimming and J lost 10 bases, with 10 bases between them. CDR3 residues: CASSQALPRKLFF. DNA for the CDR3: TGCGCCAGCAGCCAAGCCCTACCCAGAAAACTGTTTTTT.

The V gene is TRBV6-2 or TRBV6-3, the J gene TRBJ2-1; unclear D gene. Germline CDR1 MNHEY, CDR2 SVGEGT. CDR3 length: 12 amino acids. Trimming cost V 2 bases and J 12 bases, with 11 bases left between them. The CDR3 DNA is TGTGCCAGCAGTTACAGTGGGTCTTCGCAGTTCTTC. Translated, it gives CASSYSGSSQFF.

This clonotype showed up just a few times. The J gene is TRBJ1-4, the V gene TRBV2, with TRBD1 matching 7 bases. The germline CDR1 and CDR2 sequences are SNHLY and FYNNEI. This CDR3 is 14 amino acids long. The junction had 4 bases not matched to a gene; V was cut back by 6 bases and J by 3 bases. As DNA, the CDR3 is TGTGCCAGCAGGACAGGGAAGGCTAATGAAAAACTGTTTTTT. Translation gives CASRTGKANEKLFF.

This clonotype has only a few counts. The chain is built from TRBV7-9 and TRBJ2-3, with 9 bases lining up with TRBD2. V trimming: 6 bases; J trimming: 4 bases; junction bases outside the gene matches: 11. The CDR3 runs to 16 residues. CDR1 SEHNR and CDR2 FQNEAQ come from the germline V gene (reference sequence). The CDR3: CASSPLASGRPDTQYF. The CDR3 nucleotides are TGTGCCAGCAGTCCCCTAGCAAGCGGGAGGCCAGATACGCAGTATTTT.

There are a few counts of this clonotype. The rearrangement uses TRBV4-2 and TRBJ1-1; the D is unclear. V dropped 5 bases and J dropped 8 bases, with 15 bases sitting between them. CDR1 LGHNA and CDR2 YNFKEQ come from the germline V gene. This CDR3 has 13 amino acids. The CDR3 DNA reads as TGTGCCAGCAGCGACGCGGTTAGTGGGGAAGCTTTCTTT. Amino acids: CASSDAVSGEAFF.

The chain employs TRBV6-6 and TRBJ1-1; 8 nucleotides match TRBD1. The junction had 12 bases not matched to a gene; V was cut back by 4 bases and J by 8 bases. This CDR3 is built from 15 residues. Germline values: CDR1 MNHNY, CDR2 SVGAGI (reference sequence). DNA for the CDR3: TGTGCCAGCAGTTCATCCCGGGACAGGATTTTGGAAGCTTTCTTT. Translated, it gives CASSSSRDRILEAFF.

J is TRBJ2-5 and V is TRBV5-6, with D tentatively TRBD2 (6 bases). Trimming cost V 3 bases and J 2 bases, with 8 bases left between them. The CDR3 is made up of 13 amino acids. CDR1 is SGHDT, CDR2 YYEEEE, per germline. In DNA, the CDR3 is TGTGCCAGCAGCTGGGACTTTCAAGAGACCCAGTACTTC. This encodes CASSWDFQETQYF.

V gene TRBV10-3 combines with J gene TRBJ2-7; 12 bases match TRBD2. Germline V gene lookup returns CDR1 ENHRY and CDR2 SYGVKD. This CDR3 comprises 19 residues. The V gene end was trimmed by 0 bases and the J gene end by 4 bases; junction bases not matched to a gene: 13. The CDR3 nucleotides are TGTGCCATCAGTGAGTCGGACGGACTAGCGGGATCCCTGAAGTACGAGCAGTACTTC. Its translation: CAISESDGLAGSLKYEQYF.

The chain couples TRBV12-3 or TRBV12-4 to TRBJ2-3, with 14 bases identical to TRBD2. Germline trimming cut 3 bases from V and 2 bases from J; bases unmatched to any gene: 10. The CDR3 has 19 residues. The CDR3 bases are TGTGCCAGCAGTTTGGGGACTAGCGGGAGTCCCTGGCCCACAGATACGCAGTATTTT. Translated, it gives CASSLGTSGSPWPTDTQYF.

The chain links TRBV20-1 to TRBJ2-4; 9 bases align to TRBD2. The DNA matches TRBJ2-7 better at its end, which makes the J call doubtful. This CDR3 has 13 residues. CDR1 and CDR2 from the germline V gene are DFQATT and SNEGSKA (reference sequence). The CDR3 sequence is CSARGTSEHEQYF. In DNA form, the CDR3 reads TGCAGTGCTAGAGGGACTAGCGAGCACGAGCAGTACTTC.

This clonotype was observed a handful of times. The V call is TRBV20-1, the J call TRBJ2-7, with D tentatively TRBD2 (5 bases). Germline V CDR1 and CDR2: DFQATT, SNEGSKA (reference sequence). The CDR3 has 13 amino acids. The ends were cut back, 3 bases at V and 3 bases at J, with 12 bases in the middle. CDR3 nucleotides: TGCAGTGCTAGGCTAACTAGAAACTACGAGCAGTACTTC. Encoded protein: CSARLTRNYEQYF.

CDR3 DNA sequence: TGTGCCAGCCTGCCAGGGAACACTGAAGCTTTCTTT. It translates to CASLPGNTEAFF. The chain combines TRBV2 with TRBJ1-1; D is ambiguous. The ends were cut back, 8 bases at V and 1 base at J, with 8 bases in the middle. Germline V gene lookup returns CDR1 SNHLY and CDR2 FYNNEI. The CDR3 is 12 amino acids.

This clonotype was counted only a few times. The chain employs TRBV4-1 and TRBJ2-7; tentative D call: TRBD1 (6 bases). There are 15 residues in the CDR3. Trimming shortened V by 3 bases and J by 2 bases, and 14 bases separated the two germline ends. Germline assignment: CDR1 MGHRA and CDR2 YSYEKL. CDR3 DNA sequence: TGCGCCAGCAGCCATCCGGGGACATCGACCTACGAGCAGTACTTC. Amino acid sequence: CASSHPGTSTYEQYF.

The V call is TRBV15, the J call TRBJ1-4, with 7 bases matching TRBD1. The germline gives CDR1 LNHNV, CDR2 YYDKDF (reference sequence). CDR3 size: 14 residues. After removal of 1 base from V and 5 bases from J, the junction contained 1 base not matched to a gene. As DNA, the CDR3 is TGTGCCACCAGCAGAGGACAGGGAAATGAAAAACTGTTTTTT. This sequence encodes CATSRGQGNEKLFF.

The chain recombines TRBV3-1 with TRBJ1-1, with no clear D. Germline V gives CDR1 LGHDT, CDR2 YNNKEL (reference sequence). The V and J ends lost 3 bases and 4 bases respectively, with 15 bases between them. The CDR3 sequence is 15 residues long. CDR3 bases: TGTGCCAGCAGCCACCGGCCATTTCTCCCCACTGAAGCTTTCTTT. This sequence encodes CASSHRPFLPTEAFF.